The 7 T cell receptor beta chains below were found in one sample sequenced in a study of blood T cell repertoires in COVID-19. TCRdb keeps only in-frame clones here, not all; method: immunoSEQ multiplex PCR. The table lists some 200,000 clones, 88% of them singletons. Sequenced input: peripheral blood. These receptor sequences come from a man between 18 and 29 years old with active or convalescent COVID-19.

This chain uses TRBV6-2 or TRBV6-3 with TRBJ1-5; D is possibly TRBD1 (5 bases). The CDR3 length is 14 residues. Trimming shortened V by 2 bases and J by 7 bases, and 12 bases separated the two germline ends. The germline V gene has CDR1 MNHEY and CDR2 SVGEGT. The CDR3 spells CASSYTGEGQPQHF. The CDR3 nucleotides read TGTGCCAGCAGTTACACGGGGGAGGGACAGCCCCAGCATTTT.

This clone has a single count. CDR3 sequence: CASSTGQVNTGELFF. CDR3 bases: TGTGCCAGCAGTACGGGACAGGTGAACACCGGGGAGCTGTTTTTT. This sequence joins TRBV6-5 and TRBJ2-2; 8 bases map to TRBD1. This CDR3 contains 15 residues. The ends lost 5 bases at V and 1 base at J; junction bases unmatched: 3. Germline CDR1 is MNHEY and CDR2 is SVGAGI.

The chain employs TRBV15 and TRBJ1-5, with a weak D call TRBD1 (5 bases). The CDR3 is made up of 16 amino acids. Germline-derived CDR1 and CDR2 are LNHNV and YYDKDF (reference sequence). V lost 0 bases and J lost 7, with 16 bases in between. CDR3 in amino acids: CATSRDSSQGWQPQHF. In DNA form, the CDR3 reads TGTGCCACCAGCAGAGATAGTAGTCAGGGTTGGCAGCCCCAGCATTTT.

Only a few counts were recorded for this clone. The J gene is TRBJ1-5, the V gene TRBV18; D is possibly TRBD1 (6 bases). The V end lost 2 bases, the J end lost 0 bases, and 23 bases lay between the germline ends. Per germline, CDR1 KGHSH and CDR2 LQKENI. The CDR3 covers 20 residues. The CDR3: CASSPRQARGNGLSNQPQHF. The CDR3 bases are TGTGCCAGCTCACCAAGGCAGGCCAGGGGAAACGGTCTTAGCAATCAGCCCCAGCATTTT.

The J gene is TRBJ1-5, the V gene TRBV4-2; D is possibly TRBD1 (5 bases). Germline V gene lookup returns CDR1 LGHNA and CDR2 YNFKEQ. The ends were cut back, 1 base at V and 6 bases at J, with 10 bases in the middle. The CDR3 is made up of 14 amino acids. In DNA form, the CDR3 reads TGTGCCAGCAGCCAAGCCACAGGTGCTCAGCCCCAGCATTTT. Its protein product is CASSQATGAQPQHF.

The rearrangement links TRBV7-9 to TRBJ1-2; D gene unclear. Trimming removed 5 bases from V and 6 bases from J, with 13 bases in between. Germline CDR1 and CDR2: SEHNR and FQNEAQ (reference sequence). There are 13 residues in the CDR3. The chain's CDR3 is CASSGDGENGYTF. CDR3 nucleotide sequence: TGTGCCAGCAGCGGAGATGGGGAGAATGGCTACACCTTC.

The rearrangement links TRBV29-1 to TRBJ1-1; no firm D call. The CDR3 spans 14 residues. CDR1 and CDR2 (germline): SQVTM, ANQGSEA. Trimming removed 1 base from V and 5 bases from J, with 14 bases in between. This CDR3 reads CSVEGGGRGTEAFF. CDR3 DNA sequence: TGCAGCGTTGAAGGGGGAGGGCGAGGGACTGAAGCTTTCTTT.